The source of this T cell receptor (beta chain) is a study of blood T cells in healthy people across ages. Study background: Roughly one uniquely barcoded beta molecule per two T cells was captured. Study-level results: Researchers said unsorted PBMCs prevented a conclusive naive versus antigen-experienced comparison.

Combining a sample-barcoded 5' primer with a J-beta primer mix, a second PCR ran for roughly 7 to 12 cycles. Each TCR beta cDNA got a 12-nucleotide random molecular identifier. A single record per CDR3 protein comes from TCRdb applying MiXCR to the 5' RACE reads. Here the sample spans roughly 900,000 distinct CDR3 sequences, under 30% being singletons. V lost 3 bases and J 15 bases, leaving 18 bases between the germline ends. Germline V gene data show CDR1 as MGHRA and CDR2 as YSYEKL. This CDR3 is built from 13 residues. This clonotype was recorded at least ten times. The antigen remains unidentified. V gene TRBV4-1 combines with J gene TRBJ2-1, with D maybe TRBD1 (8 bases). This TCR was sampled from a woman aged 80 or older in good health. Sequencing was done on a sample of blood. CDR3 amino acids: CASSQVLQGGRFF. In DNA, the CDR3 is TGCGCCAGCAGCCAGGTTCTACAGGGGGGGCGGTTCTTC.